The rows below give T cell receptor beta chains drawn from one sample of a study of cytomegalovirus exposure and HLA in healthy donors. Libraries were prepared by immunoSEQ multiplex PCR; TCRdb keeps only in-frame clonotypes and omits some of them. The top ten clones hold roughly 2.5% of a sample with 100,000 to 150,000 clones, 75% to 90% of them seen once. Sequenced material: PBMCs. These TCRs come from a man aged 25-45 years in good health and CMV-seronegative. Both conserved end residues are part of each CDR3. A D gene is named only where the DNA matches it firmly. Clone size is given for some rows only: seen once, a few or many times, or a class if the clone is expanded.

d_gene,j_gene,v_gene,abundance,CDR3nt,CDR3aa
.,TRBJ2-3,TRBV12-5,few,TGTGCTAGTGGCTTGGACCTCGGGGTGGCTAGCACAGATACGCAGTATTTT,CASGLDLGVASTDTQYF
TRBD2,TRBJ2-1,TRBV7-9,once,TGTGCCAGCAGCTCGGGACTAGCGGGAGTCAATGAGCAGTTCTTC,CASSSGLAGVNEQFF
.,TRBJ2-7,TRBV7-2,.,TGTGCCAGCAGCACAGACAGCTACGAGCAGTACTTC,CASSTDSYEQYF
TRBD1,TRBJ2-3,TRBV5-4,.,TGTGCCAGCAGTCCGACCGGGACAGCCACAGATACGCAGTATTTT,CASSPTGTATDTQYF
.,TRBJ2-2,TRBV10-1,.,TGCGCCAGTCAGGGGCTTACCGGGGAGCTGTTTTTT,CASQGLTGELFF
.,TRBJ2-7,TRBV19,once,TGTGCCAGTCAGGTGGGAGGAGGTCCGGGGGAGCAGTACTTC,CASQVGGGPGEQYF
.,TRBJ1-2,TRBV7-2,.,TGTGCCAGCCCCAAGGATGTCAGCCGGGAGAATTTCGCTAACTATGGCTACACCTTC,CASPKDVSRENFANYGYTF
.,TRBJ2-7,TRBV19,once,TGTGCCAGTAGTACAACCCCTGGGGGCGGCTACGAGCAGTACTTC,CASSTTPGGGYEQYF
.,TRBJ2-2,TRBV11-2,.,TGTGCCAGCAGCTTATTATTCTGGCAACAGAACACCGGGGAGCTGTTTTTT,CASSLLFWQQNTGELFF
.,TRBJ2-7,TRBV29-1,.,TGCAGCGTCGAACGACATAACGAGCAGTACTTC,CSVERHNEQYF
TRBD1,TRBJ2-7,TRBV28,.,TGTGCCAGCAACAGACAGGGGGCCCCCTACGAGCAGTACTTC,CASNRQGAPYEQYF
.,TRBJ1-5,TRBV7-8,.,TGTGCCAGCAGCCGTGGAGATCAGCCCCAGCATTTT,CASSRGDQPQHF
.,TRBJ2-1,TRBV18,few,TGTGCCAGCTCACCAGACCGTCGGGAAGTCCTCTTC,CASSPDRREVLF
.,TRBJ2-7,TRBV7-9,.,TGTGCCAGCAGCTTAGCGTTGCAGAACTACGAGCAGTACTTC,CASSLALQNYEQYF
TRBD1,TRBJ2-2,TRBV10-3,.,TGTGCCATCAGTTTTGACAGGGGACTCGCCGGGGAGCTGTTTTTT,CAISFDRGLAGELFF
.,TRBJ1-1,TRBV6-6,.,TGTGCCAGCAGTTCCTTTACAGGGTTCGAACGAAAAGCTTTCTTT,CASSSFTGFERKAFF
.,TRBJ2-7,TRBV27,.,TGTGCCAGCAGTCCAAATCAGGGCTTGCCCTACGAGCAGTACTTC,CASSPNQGLPYEQYF
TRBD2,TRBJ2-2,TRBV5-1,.,TGCGCCAGCAGCTTGCTGGCGAGACTAGCGGGAAACGGGGAGCTGTTTTTT,CASSLLARLAGNGELFF
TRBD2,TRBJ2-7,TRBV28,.,TGTGCCAGCACCCCTGGACTAGCGGGGACCTACGAGCAGTACTTC,CASTPGLAGTYEQYF
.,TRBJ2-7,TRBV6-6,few,TGTGCCAGCAGCTCACAAAGGGGGAGTCTTGGCGAGCAGTACTTC,CASSSQRGSLGEQYF